One TCR beta chain is described in this entry. Time point noted: newly diagnosed GD, antithyroid drugs for less than 3 months. Making the TCR library involved RNA that had been extracted from PBMCs. EDTA tubes were used for drawing about 9 milliliters of peripheral blood. The sample originates from a study of regulatory T cells in long-lasting Graves disease. The CDR3 totals 15 residues. Trimming shortened V by 10 bases and J by 10 bases, and 27 bases separated the two germline ends. Both iRepertoire HTBI primers and Arm-PCR of CDR3 regions were used to build the TCR beta libraries. TCRdb passed the multiplex PCR reads through MiXCR, listing each CDR3 protein once. The sample shows under 250,000 distinct CDR3 sequences, roughly 19% of them seen only once. The same sample was also used in a study of T cells in Graves' hyperthyroidism and ophthalmopathy. That source reports: The TCR CDR3 first-round RT-PCR relied on the HTBI primer set.

This TCR derives from a woman aged 30 to 39 with Graves disease. The chain is built from TRBV12-3 or TRBV12-4 and TRBJ2-3, with TRBD1 as a possible D gene (7 bases). The sample was peripheral blood mononuclear cells (PBMCs), taken at new diagnosis, from a patient treated with antithyroid drugs. The CDR3 nucleotides are TGTGCCATTGAGGGTGGGCAGGGGGGCACATATTCGCAGTATTTT. Translated, it gives CAIEGGQGGTYSQYF.